The clone carrying this T cell receptor (beta chain) was counted between two and nine times. The antigen is undetermined. The read terminates 3 residues before the CDR3 end, so the remaining end is supplied by the germline J gene. Assay used: immunoSEQ multiplex PCR; TCRdb lists only in-frame clones, some missing. The specimen has under 20,000 clones, none found just once. This sample stems from a study of T cell clonality in common variable immunodeficiency. Study-level findings and limits: Fewer deletions and N-nucleotide insertions were reportedly seen in common variable immunodeficiency TCR beta sequences.

CVID meant reduced serum IgG, IgA and/or IgM plus specific antibody deficiency. Caucasian heritage predominated among both patients and controls. The CDR3 length is 14 residues. The germline CDR1 and CDR2 sequences are SGHTA and FQGNSA. With 2 bases removed from V and 10 bases from J, the gap between germline ends came to 12 bases. Sequences were obtained from peripheral blood mononuclear cells. The genes are TRBV7-2 and TRBJ1-6; possibly TRBD1 for D (5 bases). The receptor was isolated from a human donor with common variable immunodeficiency. CDR3: CASSLRDSDSPLHF. Partial CDR3 DNA: TGTGCCAGCAGCTTAAGGGACTCGGACTCACCC.